This note documents a single TCR beta chain sequence. Its target is not known. This record comes from a study of OX40 agonist ivuxolimab in advanced cancers. The wider study: Aged roughly 23 to 79 with a mean of about 63 years, they were about 80% male. Anti-PD-1, anti-PD-L1 or anti-CTLA-4 therapy given earlier was allowed, and around 40% had some. Study-wide results and limits: On average, CD8+ T cells had more expanded clones than CD4+.

Blood got drawn at baseline, again on cycle 4 day 1, and then on cycle 7 day 1. The CDR3 spans 13 residues. The V gene lost 6 bases and the J gene lost 2 bases, with 11 bases spanning the gap. Germline V gene lookup returns CDR1 ENHRY and CDR2 SYGVKD. Clones were sequenced by immunoSEQ multiplex PCR, and TCRdb holds only the in-frame ones, with some missing. The sample lists some 31,000 clones, about 90% occurring once. The TCR was taken from an adult with an advanced solid tumor such as melanoma, head and neck, liver or kidney cancer. The chain is built from TRBV10-3 and TRBJ2-7, with D possibly TRBD1 on 6 matching bases. Sequencing used CD4+ or CD8+ T cells sorted from blood, obtained in a trial of the OX40 agonist ivuxolimab. The CDR3 loop reads CAISPGHPYEQYF. In nucleotides, the CDR3 is TGTGCCATCAGCCCGGGACACCCCTACGAGCAGTACTTC.